This T cell receptor (beta chain) was observed in a study of OX40 agonist ivuxolimab in advanced cancers. Study-level background: Ivuxolimab, an antibody that agonizes OX40 (CD134), was administered to the patients.

As for this clone: Its antigen is as yet unknown.

Study-wide findings and caveats: It was also the case that some nonresponders had low normalized T-cell clonal expansion. The study found that CD8+ T cells averaged more expanded clones than CD4+.

Data came from immunoSEQ multiplex PCR; TCRdb stores just in-frame clones and leaves some out. The table includes about 80,000 clones, around 86% detected once. This CDR3 spans 12 amino acids. Trimming cost V 3 bases and J 6 bases, with 9 bases left between them. Germline V gives CDR1 SGHTA, CDR2 FQGNSA. The material was CD4+ or CD8+ T cells sorted from blood, obtained in a trial of the OX40 agonist ivuxolimab. The sequence came from an adult with an advanced solid tumor such as melanoma, head and neck, liver or kidney cancer. This chain links TRBV7-2 with TRBJ2-7, with no clear D. Here the CDR3 reads CASSLGTVEQYF. CDR3 DNA sequence: TGTGCCAGCAGCTTGGGAACAGTCGAGCAGTACTTC.